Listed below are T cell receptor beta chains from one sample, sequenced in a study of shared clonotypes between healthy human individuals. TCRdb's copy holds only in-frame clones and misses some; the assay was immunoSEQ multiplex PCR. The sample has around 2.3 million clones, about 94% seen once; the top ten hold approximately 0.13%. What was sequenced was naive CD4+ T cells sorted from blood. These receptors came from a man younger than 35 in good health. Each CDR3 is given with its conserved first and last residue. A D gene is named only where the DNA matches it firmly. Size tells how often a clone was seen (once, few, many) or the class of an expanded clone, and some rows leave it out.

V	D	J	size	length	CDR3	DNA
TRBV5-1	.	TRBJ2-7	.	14	CASSLIGVSYEQYF	TGCGCCAGCAGTTTGATAGGGGTTTCCTACGAGCAGTACTTC
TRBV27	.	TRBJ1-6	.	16	CASSQLTGRDNSPLHF	TGTGCCAGCAGTCAGTTAACAGGGAGAGATAATTCACCCCTCCACTTT
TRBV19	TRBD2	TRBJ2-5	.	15	CASSPRTSGQETQYF	TGTGCCAGTAGTCCCCGGACTAGCGGACAAGAGACCCAGTACTTC
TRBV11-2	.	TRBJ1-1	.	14	CASSLGGGFTEAFF	TGTGCCAGCAGCTTAGGGGGGGGCTTCACTGAAGCTTTCTTT
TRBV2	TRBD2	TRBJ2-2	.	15	CASTLAGAPTGELFF	TGTGCCAGCACACTAGCGGGGGCCCCCACCGGGGAGCTGTTTTTT
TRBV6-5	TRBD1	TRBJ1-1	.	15	CASSQPGGSGTEAFF	TGTGCCAGCAGCCAACCAGGGGGATCCGGCACTGAAGCTTTCTTT
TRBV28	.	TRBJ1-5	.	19	CASISWQEHRDGSNQPQHF	TGTGCCAGCATCTCCTGGCAGGAGCACCGGGACGGTAGCAATCAGCCCCAGCATTTT
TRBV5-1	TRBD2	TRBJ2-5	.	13	CASSLGTTETQYF	TGCGCCAGCAGCCTCGGGACTACAGAGACCCAGTACTTC
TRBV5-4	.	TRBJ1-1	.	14	CASSFRDKNTEAFF	TGTGCCAGCAGCTTTAGGGATAAGAACACTGAAGCTTTCTTT
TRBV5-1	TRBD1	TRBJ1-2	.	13	CASSLDRGHGYTF	TGCGCCAGCAGCTTGGACAGGGGGCATGGCTACACCTTC
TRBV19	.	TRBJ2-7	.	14	CASSTLAIPYEQYF	TGTGCCAGTAGTACCCTGGCCATCCCCTACGAGCAGTACTTC
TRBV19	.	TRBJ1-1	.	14	CASSRGLWNTEAFF	TGTGCCAGTAGTCGGGGACTCTGGAACACTGAAGCTTTCTTT
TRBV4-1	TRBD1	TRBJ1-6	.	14	CASRRQGDNSPLHF	TGCGCCAGCAGAAGACAGGGGGATAATTCACCCCTCCACTTT
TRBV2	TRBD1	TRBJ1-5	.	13	CASSATGNQPQHF	TGTGCCAGCAGTGCGACAGGGAATCAGCCCCAGCATTTT
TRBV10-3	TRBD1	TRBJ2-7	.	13	CAISGGQGYEQYF	TGTGCCATCAGTGGCGGACAGGGCTACGAGCAGTACTTC
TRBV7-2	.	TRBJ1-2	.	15	CASSSRPQGSEGYTF	TGTGCCAGCAGCTCCAGACCCCAGGGATCTGAGGGCTACACCTTC
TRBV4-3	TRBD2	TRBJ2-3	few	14	CASSQGTRIDTQYF	TGCGCCAGCAGCCAGGGGACTAGAATCGATACGCAGTATTTT
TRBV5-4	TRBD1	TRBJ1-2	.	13	CASSLEQGLGYTF	TGTGCCAGCAGCTTGGAACAGGGGCTTGGCTACACCTTC
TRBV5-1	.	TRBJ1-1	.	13	CASSLAGLSEAFF	TGCGCCAGCAGCTTGGCAGGGCTCAGTGAAGCTTTCTTT
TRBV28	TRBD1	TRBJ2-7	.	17	CASSSPVWQAGGSYQYF	TGTGCCAGCAGTTCCCCGGTATGGCAGGCAGGGGGATCATATCAGTACTTC
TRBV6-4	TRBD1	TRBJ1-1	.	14	CASRAGTANTEAFF	TGTGCCAGCAGGGCCGGGACAGCGAACACTGAAGCTTTCTTT
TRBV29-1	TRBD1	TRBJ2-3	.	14	CSVGGQAYTDTQYF	TGCAGCGTTGGGGGACAGGCCTACACAGATACGCAGTATTTT
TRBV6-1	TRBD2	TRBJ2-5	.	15	CASMGVAGLGETQYF	TGTGCCAGCATGGGGGTAGCGGGGCTCGGTGAGACCCAGTACTTC
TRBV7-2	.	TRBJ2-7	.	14	CASSGSRDRYEQYF	TGTGCCAGCAGCGGTTCCCGGGACCGCTACGAGCAGTACTTC
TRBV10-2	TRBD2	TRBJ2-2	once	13	CASTGTTTGELFF	TGCGCCAGTACCGGGACTACCACCGGGGAGCTGTTTTTT
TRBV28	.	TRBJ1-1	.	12	CASSLFRAEAFF	TGTGCCAGCAGTTTATTTCGGGCTGAAGCTTTCTTT
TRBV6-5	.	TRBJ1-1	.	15	CASSYPGTSNTEAFF	TGTGCCAGCAGTTACCCCGGGACATCGAACACTGAAGCTTTCTTT
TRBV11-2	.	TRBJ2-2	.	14	CASSSSPATGELFF	TGTGCCAGCAGCTCCTCCCCCGCCACCGGGGAGCTGTTTTTT
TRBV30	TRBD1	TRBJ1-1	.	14	CAWTGGPLRTEAFF	TGTGCCTGGACAGGGGGTCCCCTTAGGACTGAAGCTTTCTTT
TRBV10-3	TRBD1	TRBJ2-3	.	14	CAIRGTEGSDTQYF	TGTGCCATCAGAGGGACAGAAGGTTCAGATACGCAGTATTTT
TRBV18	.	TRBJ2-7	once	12	CASSRDRYEQYF	TGTGCCAGCTCACGAGACAGATACGAGCAGTACTTC